The rows below give T cell receptor beta chains drawn from one sample of a study of cytomegalovirus exposure and HLA in healthy donors. Data came from immunoSEQ multiplex PCR; TCRdb stores just in-frame clones and leaves some out. Of some 260,000 clones listed, about 90% were seen once; the top ten hold about 12%. The sample comprised PBMCs. The source of these receptors is a man between 18 and 29 years old in good health and CMV-seropositive. The CDR3 runs from the conserved cysteine through the conserved F or W. Each record gives: D gene, clone size, J gene, V gene, CDR3 protein, CDR3 DNA. The D gene is left open where the match is weak. Clone sizes are given selectively: once, few, many, or a class where the clone is expanded.

D: .; size: .; J: TRBJ1-2; V: TRBV7-2; CDR3: CASSLVPGDYGYTF; DNA: TGTGCCAGCAGCTTAGTTCCGGGGGACTATGGCTACACCTTC
D: .; size: .; J: TRBJ2-7; V: TRBV10-3; CDR3: CAISDEKQSYEQYF; DNA: TGTGCCATCAGTGATGAGAAACAAAGCTACGAGCAGTACTTC
D: .; size: .; J: TRBJ2-7; V: TRBV5-4; CDR3: CASSLVGGEQYF; DNA: TGTGCCAGCAGCTTGGTTGGGGGTGAGCAGTACTTC
D: TRBD2; size: .; J: TRBJ2-3; V: TRBV11-3; CDR3: CASAVGGNADTQYF; DNA: TGTGCCAGCGCAGTGGGAGGGAATGCGGATACGCAGTATTTT
D: TRBD2; size: .; J: TRBJ2-7; V: TRBV27; CDR3: CASSPRLAVNEQYF; DNA: TGTGCCAGCAGTCCCCGACTAGCGGTGAACGAGCAGTACTTC
D: .; size: .; J: TRBJ2-3; V: TRBV9; CDR3: CASSVGTPGTDTQYF; DNA: TGTGCCAGCAGCGTGGGGACTCCTGGCACAGATACGCAGTATTTT
D: TRBD1; size: many; J: TRBJ1-2; V: TRBV7-9; CDR3: CASSPIATGGDGYTF; DNA: TGTGCCAGCAGCCCTATAGCTACAGGGGGCGATGGCTACACCTTC
D: .; size: .; J: TRBJ1-1; V: TRBV27; CDR3: CASTSPGSAEAFF; DNA: TGTGCCAGCACCTCCCCAGGGAGCGCTGAAGCTTTCTTT
D: .; size: .; J: TRBJ2-6; V: TRBV5-8; CDR3: CASSSRLRSGANVLTF; DNA: TGTGCCAGCAGCTCAAGACTGCGCTCTGGGGCCAACGTCCTGACTTTC
D: TRBD2; size: few; J: TRBJ2-2; V: TRBV5-1; CDR3: CASSPLAANTGELFF; DNA: TGCGCCAGCAGCCCCCTAGCGGCCAACACCGGGGAGCTGTTTTTT
D: .; size: few; J: TRBJ1-3; V: TRBV9; CDR3: CASSVEASNSGNTIYF; DNA: TGTGCCAGCAGCGTAGAGGCCTCCAACTCTGGAAACACCATATATTTT
D: TRBD1; size: .; J: TRBJ1-1; V: TRBV5-1; CDR3: CASSRQGNTEAFF; DNA: TGCGCCAGCAGCCGACAGGGGAACACTGAAGCTTTCTTT
D: TRBD2; size: .; J: TRBJ2-7; V: TRBV30; CDR3: CAWSGTSLREQYF; DNA: TGTGCCTGGAGTGGGACTAGCCTCCGCGAGCAGTACTTC
D: TRBD1; size: .; J: TRBJ1-4; V: TRBV19; CDR3: CASSVRRGTGGEKLFF; DNA: TGTGCCAGTAGTGTACGTCGAGGGACAGGCGGCGAAAAACTGTTTTTT
D: .; size: .; J: TRBJ2-3; V: TRBV28; CDR3: CASSSPTDTQYF; DNA: TGTGCCAGCAGTTCTCCCACAGATACGCAGTATTTT